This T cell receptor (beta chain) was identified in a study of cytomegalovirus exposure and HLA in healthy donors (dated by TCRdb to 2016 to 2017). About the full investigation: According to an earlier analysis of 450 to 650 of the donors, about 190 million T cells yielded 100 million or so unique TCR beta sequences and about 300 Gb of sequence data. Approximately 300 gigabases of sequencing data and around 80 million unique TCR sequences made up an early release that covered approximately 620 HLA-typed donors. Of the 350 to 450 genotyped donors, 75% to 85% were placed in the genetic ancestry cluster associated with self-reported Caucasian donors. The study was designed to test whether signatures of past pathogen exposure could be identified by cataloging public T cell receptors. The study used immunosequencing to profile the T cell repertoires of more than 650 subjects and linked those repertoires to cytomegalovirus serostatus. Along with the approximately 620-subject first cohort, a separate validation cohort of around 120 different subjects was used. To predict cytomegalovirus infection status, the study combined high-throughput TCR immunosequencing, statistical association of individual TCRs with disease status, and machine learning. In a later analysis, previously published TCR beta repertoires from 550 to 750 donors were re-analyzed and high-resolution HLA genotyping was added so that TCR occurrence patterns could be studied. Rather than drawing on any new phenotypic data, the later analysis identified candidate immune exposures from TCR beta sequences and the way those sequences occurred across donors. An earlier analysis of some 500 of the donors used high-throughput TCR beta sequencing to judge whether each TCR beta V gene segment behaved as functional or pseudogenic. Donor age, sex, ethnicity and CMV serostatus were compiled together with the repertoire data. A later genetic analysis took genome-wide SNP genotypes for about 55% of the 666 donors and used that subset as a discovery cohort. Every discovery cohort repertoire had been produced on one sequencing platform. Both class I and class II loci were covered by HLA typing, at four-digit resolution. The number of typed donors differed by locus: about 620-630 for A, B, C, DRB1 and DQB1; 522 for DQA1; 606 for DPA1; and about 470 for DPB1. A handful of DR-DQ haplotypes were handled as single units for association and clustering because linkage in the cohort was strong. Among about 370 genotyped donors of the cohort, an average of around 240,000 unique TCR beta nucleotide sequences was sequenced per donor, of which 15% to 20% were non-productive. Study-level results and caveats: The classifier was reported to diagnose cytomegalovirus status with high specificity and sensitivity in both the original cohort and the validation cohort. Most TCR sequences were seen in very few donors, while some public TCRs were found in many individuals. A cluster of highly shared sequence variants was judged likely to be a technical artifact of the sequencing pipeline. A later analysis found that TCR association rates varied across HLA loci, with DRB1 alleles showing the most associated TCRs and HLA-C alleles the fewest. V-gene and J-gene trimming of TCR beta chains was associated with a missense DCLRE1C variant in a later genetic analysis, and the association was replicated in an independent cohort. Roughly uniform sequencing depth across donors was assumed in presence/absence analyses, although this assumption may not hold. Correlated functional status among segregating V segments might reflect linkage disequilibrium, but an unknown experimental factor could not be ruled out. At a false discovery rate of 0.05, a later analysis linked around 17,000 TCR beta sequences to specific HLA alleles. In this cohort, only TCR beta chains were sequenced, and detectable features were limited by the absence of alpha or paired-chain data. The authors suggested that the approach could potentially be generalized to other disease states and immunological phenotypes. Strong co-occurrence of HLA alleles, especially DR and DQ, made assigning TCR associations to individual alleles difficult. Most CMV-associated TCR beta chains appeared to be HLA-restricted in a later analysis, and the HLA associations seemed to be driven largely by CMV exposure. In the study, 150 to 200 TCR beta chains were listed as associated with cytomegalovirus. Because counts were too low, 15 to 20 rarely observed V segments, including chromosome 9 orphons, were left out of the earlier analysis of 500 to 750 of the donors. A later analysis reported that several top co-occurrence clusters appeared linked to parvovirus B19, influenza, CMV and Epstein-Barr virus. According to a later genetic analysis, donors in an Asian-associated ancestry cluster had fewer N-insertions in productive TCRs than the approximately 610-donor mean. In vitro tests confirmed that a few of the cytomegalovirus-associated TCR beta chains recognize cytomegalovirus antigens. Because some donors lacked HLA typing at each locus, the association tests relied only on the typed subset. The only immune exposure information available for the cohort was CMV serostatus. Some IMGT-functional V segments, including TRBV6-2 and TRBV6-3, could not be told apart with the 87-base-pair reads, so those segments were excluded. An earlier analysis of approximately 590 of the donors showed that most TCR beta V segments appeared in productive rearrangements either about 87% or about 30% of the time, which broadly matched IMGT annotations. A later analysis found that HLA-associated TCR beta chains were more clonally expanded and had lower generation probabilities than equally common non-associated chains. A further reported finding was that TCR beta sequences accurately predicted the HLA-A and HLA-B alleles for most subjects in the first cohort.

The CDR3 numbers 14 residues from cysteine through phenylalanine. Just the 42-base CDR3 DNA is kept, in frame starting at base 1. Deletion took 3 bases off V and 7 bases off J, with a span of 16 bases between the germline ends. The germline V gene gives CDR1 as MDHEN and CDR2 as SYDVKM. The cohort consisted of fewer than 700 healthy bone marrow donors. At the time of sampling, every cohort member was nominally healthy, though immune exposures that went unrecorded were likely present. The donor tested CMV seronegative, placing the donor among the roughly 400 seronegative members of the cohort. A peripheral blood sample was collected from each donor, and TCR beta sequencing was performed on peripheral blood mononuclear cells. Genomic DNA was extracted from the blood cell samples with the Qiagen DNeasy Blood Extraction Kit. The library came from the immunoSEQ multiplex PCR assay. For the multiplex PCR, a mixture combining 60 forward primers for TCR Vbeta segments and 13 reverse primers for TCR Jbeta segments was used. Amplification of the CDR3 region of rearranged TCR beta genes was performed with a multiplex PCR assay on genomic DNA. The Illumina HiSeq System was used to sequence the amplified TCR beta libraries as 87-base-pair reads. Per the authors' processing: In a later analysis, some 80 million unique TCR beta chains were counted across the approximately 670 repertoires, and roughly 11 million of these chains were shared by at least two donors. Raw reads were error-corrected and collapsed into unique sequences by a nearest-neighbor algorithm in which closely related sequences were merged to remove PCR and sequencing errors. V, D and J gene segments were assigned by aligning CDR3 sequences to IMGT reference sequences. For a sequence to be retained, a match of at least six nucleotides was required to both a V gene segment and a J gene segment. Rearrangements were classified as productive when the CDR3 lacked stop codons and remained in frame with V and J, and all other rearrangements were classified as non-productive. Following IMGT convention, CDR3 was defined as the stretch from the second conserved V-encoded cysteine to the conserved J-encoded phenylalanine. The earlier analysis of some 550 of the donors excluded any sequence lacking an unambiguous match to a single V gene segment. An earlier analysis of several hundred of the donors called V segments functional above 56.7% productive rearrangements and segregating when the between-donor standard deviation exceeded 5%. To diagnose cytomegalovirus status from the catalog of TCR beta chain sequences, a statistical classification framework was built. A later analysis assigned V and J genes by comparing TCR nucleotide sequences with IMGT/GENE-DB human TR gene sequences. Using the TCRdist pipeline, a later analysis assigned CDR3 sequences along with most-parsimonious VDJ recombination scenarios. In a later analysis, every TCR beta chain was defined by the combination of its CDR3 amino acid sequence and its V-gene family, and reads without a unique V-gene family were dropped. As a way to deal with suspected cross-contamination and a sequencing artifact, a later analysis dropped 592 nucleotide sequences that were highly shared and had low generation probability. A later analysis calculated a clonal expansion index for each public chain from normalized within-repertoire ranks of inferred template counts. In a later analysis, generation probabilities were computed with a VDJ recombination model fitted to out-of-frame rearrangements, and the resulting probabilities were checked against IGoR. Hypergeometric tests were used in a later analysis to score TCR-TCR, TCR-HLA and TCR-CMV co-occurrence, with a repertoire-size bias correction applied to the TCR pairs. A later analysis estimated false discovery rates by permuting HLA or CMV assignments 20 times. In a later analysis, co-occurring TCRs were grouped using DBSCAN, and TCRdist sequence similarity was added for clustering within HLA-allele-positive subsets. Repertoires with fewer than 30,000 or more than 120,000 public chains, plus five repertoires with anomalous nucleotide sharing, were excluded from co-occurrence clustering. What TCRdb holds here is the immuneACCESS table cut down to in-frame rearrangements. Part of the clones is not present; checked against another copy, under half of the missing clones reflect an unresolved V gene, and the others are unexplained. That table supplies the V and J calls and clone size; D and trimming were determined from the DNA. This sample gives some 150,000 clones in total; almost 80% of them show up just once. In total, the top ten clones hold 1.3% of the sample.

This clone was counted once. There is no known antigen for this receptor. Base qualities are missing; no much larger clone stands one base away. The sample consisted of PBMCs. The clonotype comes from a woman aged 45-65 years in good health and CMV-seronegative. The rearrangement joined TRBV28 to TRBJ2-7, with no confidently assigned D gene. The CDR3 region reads CASSLPPSTWEQYF. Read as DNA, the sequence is TGTGCCAGCAGTTTGCCGCCCTCTACGTGGGAGCAGTACTTC.